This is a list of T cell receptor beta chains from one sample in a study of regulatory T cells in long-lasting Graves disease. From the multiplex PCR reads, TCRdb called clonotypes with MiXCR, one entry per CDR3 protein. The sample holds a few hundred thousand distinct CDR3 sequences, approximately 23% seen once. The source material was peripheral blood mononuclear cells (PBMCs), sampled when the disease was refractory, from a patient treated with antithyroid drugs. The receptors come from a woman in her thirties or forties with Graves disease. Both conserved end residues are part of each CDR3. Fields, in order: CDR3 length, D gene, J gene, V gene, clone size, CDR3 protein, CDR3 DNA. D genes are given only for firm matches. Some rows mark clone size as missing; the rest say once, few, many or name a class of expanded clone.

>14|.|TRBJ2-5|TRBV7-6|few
CASSTTWTVETQYF
TGTGCCAGCAGCACAACGTGGACAGTTGAGACCCAGTACTTC
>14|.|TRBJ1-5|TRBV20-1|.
CSASVGASNQPQHF
TGCAGTGCTAGCGTAGGGGCCAGCAATCAGCCCCAGCATTTT
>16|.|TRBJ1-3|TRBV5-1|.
CASSPVGPLSGNTIYF
TGCGCCAGCAGCCCCGTCGGGCCACTCTCTGGAAACACCATATATTTT
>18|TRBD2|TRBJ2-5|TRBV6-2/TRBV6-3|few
CASSYTHSGRAGLETQYF
TGTGCCAGCAGTTACACCCATAGCGGGAGGGCCGGTTTAGAGACCCAGTACTTC
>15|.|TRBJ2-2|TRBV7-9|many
CASSLYMERTGELFF
TGTGCCAGCAGCCTCTACATGGAACGCACCGGGGAGCTGTTTTTT
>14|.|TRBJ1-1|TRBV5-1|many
CASNPGTMNTEAFF
TGTGCCAGCAATCCGGGGACAATGAACACTGAAGCTTTCTTT
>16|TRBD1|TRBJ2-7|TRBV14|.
CASSQGFRGPFYEQYF
TGTGCCAGCAGCCAAGGATTCAGGGGGCCCTTCTACGAGCAGTACTTC
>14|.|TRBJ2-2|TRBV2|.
CASSDGLGTGELFF
TGTGCCAGCAGTGATGGGCTAGGCACCGGGGAGCTGTTTTTT
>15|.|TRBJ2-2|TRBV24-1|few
CATSDLKGGTGELFF
TGTGCCACCAGTGATTTAAAGGGTGGCACCGGGGAGCTGTTTTTT
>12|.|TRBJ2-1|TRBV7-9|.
CASSLDGNEQFF
TGTGCCAGCAGCTTAGACGGTAATGAGCAGTTCTTC
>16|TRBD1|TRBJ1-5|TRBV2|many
CASRPGQGMGPQPQHF
TGTGCCAGTCGTCCGGGACAGGGGATGGGACCTCAGCCCCAGCATTTT
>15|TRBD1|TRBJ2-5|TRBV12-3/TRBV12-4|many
CASRSRDREQETQYF
TGTGCCAGCAGAAGCCGGGACAGGGAGCAAGAGACCCAGTACTTC
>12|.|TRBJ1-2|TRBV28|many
CASSLQSYGYTF
TGTGCCAGCAGTTTGCAGTCATATGGCTACACCTTC
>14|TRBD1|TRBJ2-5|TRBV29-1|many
CSVEGQGVGETQYF
TGCAGCGTTGAAGGACAGGGGGTTGGAGAGACCCAGTACTTC
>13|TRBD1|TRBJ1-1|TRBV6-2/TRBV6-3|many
CASRRTGVSEAFF
TGTGCCAGCAGAAGGACAGGGGTGAGTGAAGCTTTCTTT
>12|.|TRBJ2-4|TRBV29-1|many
CSVVLVKNIQYF
TGCAGCGTCGTGCTAGTCAAAAACATTCAGTACTTC
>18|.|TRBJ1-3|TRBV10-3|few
CAISESRVGFSSGNTIYF
TGTGCCATCAGTGAGTCAAGAGTAGGTTTTTCCTCTGGAAACACCATATATTTT
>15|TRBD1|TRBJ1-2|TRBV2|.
CASSPGQAVGYGYTF
TGTGCCAGCAGTCCGGGACAGGCGGTCGGGTATGGCTACACCTTC
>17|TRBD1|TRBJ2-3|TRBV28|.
CASSPKGGHRDADTQYF
TGTGCCAGCAGTCCGAAAGGGGGCCACCGGGACGCAGATACGCAGTATTTT
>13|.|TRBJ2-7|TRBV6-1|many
CASSGSPDYEQYF
TGTGCCAGCAGCGGGAGTCCGGACTACGAGCAGTACTTC
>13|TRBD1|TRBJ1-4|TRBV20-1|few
CSAWTGPNEKLFF
TGCAGTGCTTGGACAGGTCCTAATGAAAAACTGTTTTTT
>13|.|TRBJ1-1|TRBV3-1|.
CASSRAGQEEAFF
TGTGCCAGCAGCCGAGCGGGACAAGAAGAAGCTTTCTTT
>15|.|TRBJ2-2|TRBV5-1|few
CASSLVYGNTGELFF
TGCGCCAGCAGCTTGGTATATGGGAACACCGGGGAGCTGTTTTTT
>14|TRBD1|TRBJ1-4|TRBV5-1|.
CASSSGQINEKLFF
TGCGCCAGCAGCTCGGGACAGATTAATGAAAAACTGTTTTTT
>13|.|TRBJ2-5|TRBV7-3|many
CASSLSPQETQYF
TGTGCCAGCAGCTTAAGCCCTCAAGAGACCCAGTACTTC
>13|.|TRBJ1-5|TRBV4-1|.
CASSHPGEQPQHF
TGCGCCAGCAGCCACCCAGGGGAACAGCCCCAGCATTTT
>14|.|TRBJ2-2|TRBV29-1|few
CSVTVNGNTGELFF
TGCAGCGTTACCGTGAATGGGAACACCGGGGAGCTGTTTTTT
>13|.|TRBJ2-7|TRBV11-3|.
CASSLVFTGEQYF
TGTGCCAGCAGCTTAGTATTTACCGGGGAGCAGTACTTC
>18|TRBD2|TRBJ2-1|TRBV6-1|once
CASSEGGLGGRAANEQFF
TGTGCCAGCAGTGAAGGGGGTCTTGGCGGGAGGGCGGCTAATGAGCAGTTCTTC
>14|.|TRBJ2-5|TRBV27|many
CASSFLHPQETQYF
TGTGCCAGCAGTTTCTTACATCCCCAAGAGACCCAGTACTTC
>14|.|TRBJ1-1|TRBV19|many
CASSIQGMGTEAFF
TGTGCCAGTAGTATACAGGGGATGGGAACTGAAGCTTTCTTT
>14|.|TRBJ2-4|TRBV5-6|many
CASRTRGGKNIQYF
TGTGCCAGCAGGACTAGGGGAGGCAAAAACATTCAGTACTTC
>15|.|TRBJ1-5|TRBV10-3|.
CAISVGGDSNQPQHF
TGTGCCATCAGTGTTGGAGGGGACAGCAATCAGCCCCAGCATTTT
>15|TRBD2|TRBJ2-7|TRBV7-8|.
CASSLVGTNLVVQYF
TGTGCCAGCAGCTTAGTAGGGACTAACCTAGTCGTGCAGTACTTC
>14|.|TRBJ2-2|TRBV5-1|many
CASSLRGNTGELFF
TGTGCCAGCAGTTTAAGGGGGAACACCGGGGAGCTGTTTTTT
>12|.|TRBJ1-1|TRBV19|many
CASTRLNTEAFF
TGTGCCAGCACTCGGTTGAACACTGAAGCTTTCTTT
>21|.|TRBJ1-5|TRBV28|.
CASSFRDRSRTLVARNQPQHF
TGTGCCAGCAGTTTTAGGGACCGTAGCCGCACCCTCGTAGCGAGGAATCAGCCCCAGCATTTT
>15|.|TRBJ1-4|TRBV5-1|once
CASSRSGGLGEKLFF
TGCGCCAGCAGTCGTTCTGGGGGCCTGGGGGAAAAACTGTTTTTT
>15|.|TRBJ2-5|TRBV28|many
CASSEEGRRGETQYF
TGTGCCAGCAGTGAGGAGGGGAGGAGGGGAGAGACCCAGTACTTC
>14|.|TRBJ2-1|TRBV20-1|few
CSFEGEGHGWEQFF
TGCAGCTTTGAGGGGGAGGGCCATGGATGGGAGCAGTTCTTC
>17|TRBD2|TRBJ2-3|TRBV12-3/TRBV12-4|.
CASSRTSGSGGTDTQYF
TGTGCCAGCAGTCGGACTAGCGGGAGTGGCGGCACAGATACGCAGTATTTT
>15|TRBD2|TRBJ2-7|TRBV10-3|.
CTISTGGGSRSEQYF
TGTACCATCAGTACCGGCGGGGGATCTCGCTCCGAGCAGTACTTC
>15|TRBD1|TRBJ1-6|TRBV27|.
CARGTGGSGNSPLHF
TGTGCCAGAGGGACAGGGGGATCGGGTAATTCACCCCTCCACTTT
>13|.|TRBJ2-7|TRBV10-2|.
CASSEGLTYEQYF
TGCGCCAGCAGTGAAGGACTTACCTACGAGCAGTACTTC
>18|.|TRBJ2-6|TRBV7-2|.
CASSSQTADLSGANVLTF
TGTGCCAGCAGCTCCCAAACAGCGGACCTCTCTGGGGCCAACGTCCTGACTTTC
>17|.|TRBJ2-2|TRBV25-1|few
CASSEYPTTGNTGELFF
TGTGCCAGCAGTGAATATCCGACGACTGGTAACACCGGGGAGCTGTTTTTT
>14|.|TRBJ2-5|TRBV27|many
CASSVYGVQETQYF
TGTGCCAGCAGTGTCTATGGGGTCCAAGAGACCCAGTACTTC
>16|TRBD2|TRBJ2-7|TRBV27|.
CASSSGAGIPRHEQYF
TGTGCCAGCAGTTCGGGAGCGGGAATACCTCGGCACGAGCAGTACTTC
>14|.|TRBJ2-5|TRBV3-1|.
CASSLQGPQETQYF
TGTGCCAGCAGTCTACAGGGTCCCCAAGAGACCCAGTACTTC
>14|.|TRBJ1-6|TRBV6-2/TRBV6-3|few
CASSLIQGFSPLHF
TGTGCCAGCAGTTTGATTCAGGGGTTTTCACCCCTCCACTTT
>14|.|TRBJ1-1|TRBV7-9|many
CASSLEAGNTEAFF
TGTGCCAGCAGCTTAGAGGCGGGGAACACTGAAGCTTTCTTT
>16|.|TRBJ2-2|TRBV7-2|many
CASSLSAGGDTGELFF
TGTGCCAGCAGCTTATCGGCCGGGGGAGACACCGGGGAGCTGTTTTTT
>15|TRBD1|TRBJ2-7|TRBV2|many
CASRRNRDRANEQYF
TGTGCCAGCAGACGCAACAGGGACAGGGCGAACGAGCAGTACTTC
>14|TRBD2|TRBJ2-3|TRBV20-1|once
CSARTSGRTDTQYF
TGCAGTGCTAGGACTAGCGGGAGAACAGATACGCAGTATTTT
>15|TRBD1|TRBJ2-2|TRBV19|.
CASSISGTGDRELFF
TGTGCCAGTAGTATATCCGGGACAGGGGACAGGGAGCTGTTTTTT
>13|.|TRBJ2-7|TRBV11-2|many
CASSAYREYEQYF
TGTGCCAGCAGCGCATACAGGGAGTACGAGCAGTACTTC
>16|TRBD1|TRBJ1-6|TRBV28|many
CASSSPRDRVSLTLHF
TGTGCCAGCAGCTCCCCCCGGGACAGAGTTAGCCTAACCCTCCACTTT
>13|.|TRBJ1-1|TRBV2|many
CATGGGLDTEAFF
TGTGCCACCGGCGGGGGGCTCGACACTGAAGCTTTCTTT
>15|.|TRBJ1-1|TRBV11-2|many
CASSARDWEDTEAFF
TGTGCCAGCAGCGCCCGGGATTGGGAGGACACTGAAGCTTTCTTT
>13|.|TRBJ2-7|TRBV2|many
CASSFVSSYEQYF
TGTGCCAGCAGTTTCGTGAGCTCCTACGAGCAGTACTTC